Below, 8 T cell receptor beta chains from the same sample are listed, as sequenced in a study of T cell responses to AZD1222 COVID-19 vaccine. Generated by immunoSEQ multiplex PCR, the TCRdb table keeps only in-frame clones and is missing some. The sample carries more than 150,000 clones, approximately 86% recorded once. Sample: peripheral blood, taken on day 0 of AZD1222 vaccination. The receptors come from an adult in good health.

The V and J genes are TRBV5-1 and TRBJ1-5, with D unclear. The CDR3 totals 16 residues. From germline, CDR1 is SGHRS and CDR2 YFSETQ. Deletions cut 3 bases from V and 2 bases from J, with 15 bases between. CDR3 protein: CASSYGPSGGNQPQHF. Written as DNA, the CDR3 is TGCGCCAGCAGCTATGGGCCCTCCGGAGGCAATCAGCCCCAGCATTTT. Full variable domain (rest looked up from reference TRBV5-1 and TRBJ1-5): KAGVTQTPRYLIKTRGQQVTLSCSPISGHRSVSWYQQTPGQGLQFLFEYFSETQRNKGNFPGRFSGRQFSNSRSEMNVSTLELGDSALYLCASSYGPSGGNQPQHFGDGTRLSIL.

The chain links TRBV7-8 to TRBJ2-1, with D hard to call. V was shortened by 5 bases and J by 8 bases, with 13 bases between the two germline ends. CDR1 and CDR2 (germline): SGHVS, FQNEAQ. The CDR3 length is 13 residues. The CDR3 region is CASSQTHSDEQFF. The DNA of the CDR3 is TGTGCCAGCAGCCAAACCCACAGCGATGAGCAGTTCTTC.

The gene calls are TRBV6-4 and TRBJ2-1; D is uncertain. Germline V CDR1 and CDR2: MRHNA, SNTAGT. The length of the CDR3 is 15 residues. The V and J ends lost 4 bases and 10 bases respectively, with 20 bases between them. CDR3 sequence (DNA): TGTGCCAGCAGTGCAGGCAGATCACCGTTCGGGGAGCAGTTCTTC. It translates to CASSAGRSPFGEQFF.

The rearrangement joins TRBV4-2 to TRBJ2-1, with 9 bases that match TRBD2. CDR3 length: 15 residues. Germline trimming cut 0 bases from V and 9 bases from J; bases unmatched to any gene: 6. From germline, CDR1 is LGHNA and CDR2 YNFKEQ. The CDR3 coding sequence is TGTGCCAGCAGCCAAGATAGCGGGGGCCGAGGTGAGCAGTTCTTC. It codes for CASSQDSGGRGEQFF.

The V gene is TRBV28, the J gene TRBJ2-7; either TRBD1 or TRBD2 may supply D (5 bases each). CDR1 and CDR2 from the germline V gene are MDHEN and SYDVKM. V was trimmed by 2 bases and J by 2 bases, leaving 7 bases between them. The CDR3 is 13 amino acids. The CDR3 nucleotides read TGTGCCAGCAGTTTAGGGGGACCCTACGAGCAGTACTTC. It yields the protein CASSLGGPYEQYF.

The count of this clone is one. The genes are TRBV13 and TRBJ1-5; D is possibly TRBD1 (6 bases). The CDR3 spans 16 residues. The germline V gene encodes CDR1 PRHDT and CDR2 FYEKMQ (reference sequence). Trimming stripped 5 bases from V and 2 bases from J, with 16 bases between. For the CDR3, the DNA is TGTGCCAGCAGCAGCGGGGGGGCTAAGGGCAATCAGCCCCAGCATTTT. It yields the protein CASSSGGAKGNQPQHF.

This sequence joins TRBV6-5 and TRBJ1-5; 7 bases line up with TRBD1. CDR1 and CDR2 (germline): MNHEY, SVGAGI. Trimming removed 2 bases from V and 3 bases from J; junction bases left unmatched: 4. CDR3 length equals 15 residues. This chain's CDR3 is CASSYAGGYNQPQHF. The CDR3 DNA reads TGTGCCAGCAGTTACGCAGGGGGTTACAATCAGCCCCAGCATTTT.

The V gene is TRBV7-8, the J gene TRBJ2-5, with a weak D call TRBD1 (6 bases). V shed 5 bases and J shed 1 base, with 17 bases lying between them. CDR3 length: 16 amino acids. The germline V gene encodes CDR1 SGHVS and CDR2 FQNEAQ. CDR3 DNA: TGTGCCAGCAGCAAGCGACAGGCCCTGTTCCAAGAGACCCAGTACTTC. Translation gives CASSKRQALFQETQYF.